This T cell receptor beta chain was identified in a study of blood T cells in healthy people across ages. Trimming took off 6 bases at V and 4 bases at J, with 16 bases between the two ends. Germline values: CDR1 MNHEY, CDR2 SVGEGT. The length of the CDR3 is 14 residues. Donors were healthy Caucasian individuals from Russia aged about 6 to 95. Study-wide points: TCR beta diversity, measured per million T cells, fell in a roughly linear way with age. Greater diversity and more naive CD4+ cells were seen in long-lived donors than in aged donors.

Of note for this clonotype: Its antigen is not known.

Through a sample-barcoded 5' primer and a J-beta primer mix, a second PCR was run for roughly 7 to 11 cycles. All cDNA molecules were each tagged by a template-switch adaptor with 12 random nucleotides. TCRdb reprocessed the 5' RACE reads via MiXCR and lists one record per CDR3 protein. The sample consists of roughly 800,000 distinct CDR3 sequences, roughly 60% of them appearing once. The V and J genes are TRBV6-2 or TRBV6-3 and TRBJ2-7; D unclear. The clonotype comes from a man aged 25-40 years in good health. Sequenced: blood. CDR3 amino acids: CASSPVFKAYEQYF. The DNA for the CDR3 is TGTGCCAGCAGCCCAGTGTTCAAGGCTTACGAGCAGTACTTC.